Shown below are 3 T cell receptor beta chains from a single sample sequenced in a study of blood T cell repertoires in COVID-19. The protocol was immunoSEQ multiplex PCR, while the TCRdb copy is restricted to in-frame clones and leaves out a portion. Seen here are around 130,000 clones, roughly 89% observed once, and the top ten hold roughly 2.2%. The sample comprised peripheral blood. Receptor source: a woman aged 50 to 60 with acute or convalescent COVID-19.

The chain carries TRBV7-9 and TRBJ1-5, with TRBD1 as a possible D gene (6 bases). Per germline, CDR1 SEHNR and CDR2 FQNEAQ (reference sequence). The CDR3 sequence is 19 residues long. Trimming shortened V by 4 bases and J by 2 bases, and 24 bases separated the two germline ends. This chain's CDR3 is CASSYSWGTSGAGNQPQHF. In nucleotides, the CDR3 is TGTGCCAGCAGCTACTCCTGGGGGACCTCAGGGGCTGGCAATCAGCCCCAGCATTTT.

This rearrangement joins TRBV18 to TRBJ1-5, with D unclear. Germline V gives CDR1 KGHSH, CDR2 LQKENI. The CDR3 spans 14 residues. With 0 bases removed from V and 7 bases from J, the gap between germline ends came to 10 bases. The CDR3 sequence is CASSPPGRRQPQHF. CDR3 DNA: TGTGCCAGCTCACCACCGGGCAGGAGGCAGCCCCAGCATTTT. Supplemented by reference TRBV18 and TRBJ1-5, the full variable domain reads NAGVMQNPRHLVRRRGQEARLRCSPMKGHSHVYWYRQLPEEGLKFMVYLQKENIIDESGMPKERFSAEFPKEGPSILRIQQVVRGDSAAYFCASSPPGRRQPQHFGDGTRLSIL.

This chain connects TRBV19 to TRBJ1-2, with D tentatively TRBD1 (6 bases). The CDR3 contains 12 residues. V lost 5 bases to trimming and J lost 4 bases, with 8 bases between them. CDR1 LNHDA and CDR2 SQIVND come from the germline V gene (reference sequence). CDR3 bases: TGTGCCAGTAGTCAGGGGATCTATGGCTACACCTTC. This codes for CASSQGIYGYTF.